A single T cell receptor beta chain is shown here with its context. Its specificity is unknown. CDR1 is SGDLS, CDR2 YYNGEE, per germline. The CDR3 spans 15 residues. V was cut by 1 base and J by 0 bases, with 10 bases left in between. This sample was included in a study of T cell responses to AZD1222 COVID-19 vaccine. Study findings and constraints: Mapped onto spike, vaccine-associated CD4 TCRs spanned it and were dominant at 160-218 and 743-854. Baseline seropositives among AZD1222 recipients totaled only five or six.

Libraries were prepared by immunoSEQ multiplex PCR; TCRdb keeps only in-frame clonotypes and omits some of them. Seen here are 210,000 or so clones, roughly 91% observed once, and the top ten hold around 1%. This receptor was taken from an adult in good health. Source: peripheral blood, taken on day 0 of MenACWY control vaccination. This chain links TRBV9 with TRBJ1-1; unclear D gene. CDR3: CASSVRPGMNTEAFF. The CDR3 DNA sequence: TGTGCCAGCAGCGTACGCCCGGGAATGAACACTGAAGCTTTCTTT.